Sequencing of this T cell receptor beta chain was carried out in a study of human T cells and chemical hapten exposure. Regarding the study as a whole: Alopecia in all donors means immunity may differ from healthy individuals. Expanded TCR counts at PT1 were positively correlated with the patch test score.

Time point here: patch test 1, 2 weeks after DPC sensitization. Treatment defined: therapeutic diphenylcyclopropenone sensitization with weekly scalp DPC. TCRdb re-called the RACE reads through MiXCR, storing one row per CDR3 protein. The sample records 300,000 to 450,000 distinct CDR3 sequences, around 5% being singletons. With regard to this clonotype: Its specificity is not known. A much larger clone lies one base from this, so it may be a read error.

Sequencing was performed on whole blood, taken in connection with sensitization to the hapten diphenylcyclopropenone (DPC). The sequence came from a woman in her forties or fifties with alopecia areata. Some clones in this sample may be carry-over from other donors' samples.

CDR3 bases: TGCAGCGTTGAAATCAGGATAGCTAACTATGGCTACACCTTC. Translated, it gives CSVEIRIANYGYTF. This chain joins TRBV29-1 and TRBJ1-2; no clear D gene. CDR1 is SQVTM, CDR2 ANQGSEA, per germline. Trimming took off 2 bases at V and 0 bases at J, with 10 bases between the two ends. The CDR3 runs 14 residues.